These 26 T cell receptor beta chains were sequenced from one sample in a study of T cell responses to AZD1222 COVID-19 vaccine. Clones were read by immunoSEQ multiplex PCR, and TCRdb kept only the in-frame ones, dropping some. The sample has around 56,000 clones, 70% to 90% seen once; the top ten hold about 14%. The source material was peripheral blood, sampled 28 days after the second AZD1222 dose. These receptor sequences come from an adult who received the AZD1222 COVID-19 vaccine.

The rearrangement joins TRBV7-2 to TRBJ2-1, with 7 positions matching TRBD1. The V and J ends lost 2 bases and 9 bases, in that order; junction bases with no gene match: 16. This CDR3 has 17 amino acids. Germline CDR1 and CDR2: SGHTA and FQGNSA. CDR3 in DNA: TGTGCCAGCAGCTTAAGCCACGGACAGGCCCTGAGGGGTGAGCAGTTCTTC. It is translated as CASSLSHGQALRGEQFF.

This chain links TRBV21-1 with TRBJ2-2; TRBD2, the table's D call, lacks a check against the DNA. TRBV21-1 is classified as a pseudogene. The CDR3 runs to 19 residues. CDR3 residues: CASSKGWRGGRLNTGELFF. The CDR3 DNA follows: TGTGCCAGCAGCAAAGGGTGGCGAGGCGGTCGATTAAACACCGGGGAGCTGTTTTTT.

Comment on this clone: Sequence at one end of the junction differs from germline and may be a read error. The V call is TRBV30, the J call TRBJ1-1, with D unclear. Germline lookup yields CDR1 GTSNPN and CDR2 SVGIG (reference sequence). The CDR3 is made up of 12 amino acids. CDR3 coding DNA: TGTGCCCGGAGCTATTGGAACACTGAAGCTTTCTTT. This gives the protein CARSYWNTEAFF.

This clone showed up just once. This chain links TRBV9 with TRBJ2-5, with 13 bases aligning to TRBD2. CDR1 and CDR2 from the germline V gene are SGDLS and YYNGEE. The CDR3 has 19 amino acids. Trimming cost V 3 bases and J 2 bases; bases outside gene matches: 13. This CDR3 reads CASSAGLAGVRLLQETQYF. The CDR3, as DNA: TGTGCCAGCAGCGCCGGACTAGCGGGAGTCCGCCTCCTTCAAGAGACCCAGTACTTC.

The CDR3 region is CASAQTRMLLAGDTQYF. In DNA form, the CDR3 reads TGTGCCAGCGCACAGACCAGGATGTTGCTAGCGGGAGATACGCAGTATTTT. V usage is TRBV27 and J usage is TRBJ2-3, with TRBD2 identical over 8 bases. The CDR3 is 17 residues long. The germline CDR1 and CDR2 sequences are MNHEY and SMNVEV (reference sequence). V was pared by 8 bases and J by 5 bases, with 18 bases of the junction left unmatched.

The chain joins TRBV6-5 to TRBJ1-4; D gene uncertain. Trimming left V 2 bases short and J 3 bases short, with 7 bases between. CDR1 is MNHEY and CDR2 is SVGAGI in the germline V gene. The CDR3 runs to 14 residues. CDR3 amino acids: CASSYGDSNEKLFF. The CDR3 bases are TGTGCCAGCAGTTACGGAGATTCTAATGAAAAACTGTTTTTT.

The rearrangement uses TRBV7-6 and TRBJ2-1; TRBD2 agrees at 14 bases. Unmatched junction bases numbered 2, after V lost 1 base and J lost 9 bases. The V gene's germline CDR1 is SGHVS and CDR2 FNYEAQ. The CDR3 is made up of 15 amino acids. The CDR3 here is CASSLEGLAGVEQFF. As DNA, the CDR3 is TGTGCCAGCAGCTTAGAGGGACTAGCGGGAGTTGAGCAGTTCTTC.

The gene calls are TRBV29-1 and TRBJ2-7; D is unclear. Deletions cut 4 bases from V and 5 bases from J, with 6 bases between. Germline V gene lookup returns CDR1 SQVTM and CDR2 ANQGSEA. The CDR3 runs 10 residues. The chain's CDR3 is CSVAGNEQYF. As DNA, the CDR3 is TGCAGCGTTGCTGGCAACGAGCAGTACTTC.

This chain links TRBV4-2 with TRBJ2-3; 7 bases align to TRBD2. The length of the CDR3 is 16 residues. CDR1 and CDR2 from the germline V gene are LGHNA and YNFKEQ. J gave up 4 bases and V 4 bases, and 11 bases lay outside the gene matches. CDR3 DNA: TGTGCCAGCAGCCCCCGCGAGGGCGGGAGTGCAGATACGCAGTATTTT. It encodes CASSPREGGSADTQYF.

V is TRBV27 and J is TRBJ2-7, with 7 bases aligning to TRBD1. CDR1 and CDR2 (germline): MNHEY, SMNVEV (reference sequence). V lost 3 bases, J lost 2 bases, and 4 bases stayed unmatched. This CDR3 contains 14 residues. The CDR3 DNA reads as TGTGCCAGCAGTTTCTTGGGGACAGCCTACGAGCAGTACTTC. It translates to CASSFLGTAYEQYF.

The CDR3 region is CASSIPGAGGGKVEQYF. DNA of the CDR3: TGTGCCAGCAGCATCCCAGGAGCGGGAGGGGGGAAGGTCGAGCAGTACTTC. The chain carries TRBV5-4 and TRBJ2-7; TRBD2 aligns across 10 bases. The CDR3 runs 17 residues. CDR1 is SGHNT, CDR2 YYREEE, per germline (reference sequence). The junction had 16 bases not matched to a gene; V was cut back by 4 bases and J by 6 bases.

J is TRBJ2-2 and V is TRBV7-3, with unresolved D. The germline V gene has CDR1 SGHTA and CDR2 FQGTGA. V lost 2 bases and J 2 bases, leaving 9 bases between the germline ends. The length of the CDR3 is 15 residues. The CDR3 here is CASSLGGLNTGELFF. CDR3 sequence (DNA): TGTGCCAGCAGCTTAGGTGGGCTAAACACCGGGGAGCTGTTTTTT.

The chain has TRBV19 and TRBJ2-5, with 8 bases identical to TRBD1. In germline, CDR1 is LNHDA, CDR2 SQIVND (reference sequence). Trimming cost V 5 bases and J 5 bases; bases outside gene matches: 10. The length of the CDR3 is 15 residues. CDR3 in amino acids: CASSDYRTGMETQYF. The CDR3 DNA sequence: TGTGCCAGTAGTGACTACAGGACAGGGATGGAGACCCAGTACTTC.

V usage is TRBV5-6 and J usage is TRBJ1-4; D is possibly TRBD1 (6 bases). Trimming shortened V by 2 bases and J by 7 bases, and 12 bases separated the two germline ends. Germline lookup yields CDR1 SGHDT and CDR2 YYEEEE. The CDR3 consists of 14 residues. The CDR3 reads CASSLRGGGEKLFF. CDR3 nucleotide sequence: TGTGCCAGCAGCTTAAGGGGGGGCGGTGAAAAACTGTTTTTT.

The chain is built from TRBV19 and TRBJ1-6; no firm D call. The V gene's germline CDR1 is LNHDA and CDR2 SQIVND (reference sequence). The germline V and J ends were trimmed by 8 bases and 0 bases, with 8 bases remaining between them. The CDR3 has 14 residues. The CDR3: CASVMSSYNSPLHF. The CDR3 coding sequence is TGTGCCAGTGTCATGAGCTCCTATAATTCACCCCTCCACTTT. Complete variable domain (other parts from reference TRBV19 and TRBJ1-6): DGGITQSPKYLFRKEGQNVTLSCEQNLNHDAMYWYRQDPGQGLRLIYYSQIVNDFQKGDIAEGYSVSREKKESFPLTVTSAQKNPTAFYLCASVMSSYNSPLHFGNGTRLTVT.

This clone has only a few counts. The chain joins TRBV7-2 to TRBJ1-2; D ambiguous. Per the germline V gene, CDR1 is SGHTA and CDR2 is FQGNSA. This CDR3 spans 14 amino acids. Deletions cut 5 bases from V and 2 bases from J, with 12 bases between. Here the CDR3 DNA reads TGTGCCAGCAGCCCCCCGAGAGAGAACTATGGCTACACCTTC. It encodes CASSPPRENYGYTF.

The chain couples TRBV2 to TRBJ1-4; a weak D match, TRBD1 (6 bases). V dropped 10 bases and J dropped 2 bases, with 17 bases sitting between them. The CDR3 loop spans 15 amino acids. Germline CDR1 is SNHLY and CDR2 is FYNNEI. The CDR3 DNA is TGTGCCACCAAGGAAAGGGGGGCGACTAATGAAAAACTGTTTTTT. Protein product: CATKERGATNEKLFF.

V and J are TRBV6-2 or TRBV6-3 and TRBJ1-5, with 8 bases fitting TRBD1. The germline CDR1 and CDR2 sequences are MNHEY and SVGEGT. The CDR3 is 15 residues long. J was trimmed by 10 bases and V by 0 bases; bases with no gene match: 8. In DNA form, the CDR3 reads TGTGCCAGCAGTTACTCCCGACAGGGGTCATACCCCCAGCATTTT. Amino acid sequence: CASSYSRQGSYPQHF.

The rearrangement links TRBV7-9 to TRBJ1-1, with 8 bases matching TRBD1. The V gene end was trimmed by 5 bases and the J gene end by 0 bases; junction bases not matched to a gene: 2. The CDR3 spans 14 residues. Germline CDR1 SEHNR, CDR2 FQNEAQ (reference sequence). The CDR3 region is CASSLQGVNTEAFF. CDR3 coding DNA: TGTGCCAGCAGCCTACAGGGGGTGAACACTGAAGCTTTCTTT. The variable domain in full, with the rest retrieved from reference TRBV7-9 and TRBJ1-1, is DTGVSQNPRHKITKRGQNVTFRCDPISEHNRLYWYRQTLGQGPEFLTYFQNEAQLEKSRLLSDRFSAERPKGSFSTLEIQRTEQGDSAMYLCASSLQGVNTEAFFGQGTRLTVV.

This sequence joins TRBV7-8 and TRBJ2-7; 7 nucleotides match TRBD2. Trimming removed 3 bases from V and 5 bases from J; junction bases left unmatched: 16. The CDR3 contains 17 residues. Germline lookup yields CDR1 SGHVS and CDR2 FQNEAQ. CDR3 in DNA: TGTGCCAGCAGCTTTAGCGTCAGCCGGGACTACGAGGACGAGCAGTACTTC. It codes for CASSFSVSRDYEDEQYF.

There are a few counts of this clone. This chain links TRBV28 with TRBJ1-5; 7 nucleotides align to TRBD1. Germline CDR1 MDHEN, CDR2 SYDVKM. CDR3 size: 15 residues. V dropped 4 bases and J dropped 4; count of bases not matched to a gene: 7. The CDR3 sequence is CASSSSSGGNQPQHF. The CDR3 DNA reads TGTGCCAGCAGTTCGAGCTCAGGGGGAAATCAGCCCCAGCATTTT.

The chain links TRBV28 to TRBJ2-7; 7 bases align to TRBD1. This CDR3 contains 15 residues. J gave up 4 bases and V 6 bases, and 12 bases lay outside the gene matches. CDR1 and CDR2 from the germline V gene are MDHEN and SYDVKM. The CDR3 region is CASRDPRGGEYEQYF. The CDR3 nucleotides are TGTGCCAGCAGGGATCCCCGAGGGGGCGAGTACGAGCAGTACTTC. The full variable domain, its missing parts supplied by reference TRBV28 and TRBJ2-7, is DVKVTQSSRYLVKRTGEKVFLECVQDMDHENMFWYRQDPGLGLRLIYFSYDVKMKEKGDIPEGYSVSREKKERFSLILESASTNQTSMYLCASRDPRGGEYEQYFGPGTRLTVT.

The chain is built from TRBV13 and TRBJ1-2; TRBD1 matches at 9 bases. V lost 5 bases, J lost 8 bases, and 12 bases stayed unmatched. The V gene's germline CDR1 is PRHDT and CDR2 FYEKMQ (reference sequence). This CDR3 contains 15 residues. CDR3 residues: CASSPSGQGQVGYTF. In nucleotides, the CDR3 is TGTGCCAGCAGCCCCTCGGGACAGGGCCAGGTCGGCTACACCTTC. The full variable domain, rest sourced from reference TRBV13 and TRBJ1-2, is AAGVIQSPRHLIKEKRETATLKCYPIPRHDTVYWYQQGPGQDPQFLISFYEKMQSDKGSIPDRFSAQQFSDYHSELNMSSLELGDSALYFCASSPSGQGQVGYTFGSGTRLTVV.

V is TRBV5-6 and J is TRBJ2-7, with D uncertain. CDR3 length: 16 amino acids. Deletions cut 2 bases from V and 6 bases from J, with 21 bases between. Germline assignment: CDR1 SGHDT and CDR2 YYEEEE. CDR3 DNA: TGTGCCAGCAGCTTTAACTCAGGAGACATCAAGCGCGAGCAGTACTTC. Translated: CASSFNSGDIKREQYF.

This sequence joins TRBV6-5 and TRBJ1-1, with TRBD1 matching over 7 bases. The V and J ends lost 8 bases and 1 base, in that order; junction bases with no gene match: 4. The CDR3 covers 13 residues. Looked up from germline, CDR1 is MNHEY and CDR2 is SVGAGI. CDR3 sequence (DNA): TGTGCCAGCGGGAGGGGGCAGAACACTGAAGCTTTCTTT. Its translation: CASGRGQNTEAFF.

This chain links TRBV3-1 (or the pseudogene TRBV3-2) with TRBJ1-2; no firm D call. V shed 4 bases and J shed 7 bases, with 16 bases lying between them. Germline V gene data show CDR1 as LGHDT and CDR2 as YNNKEL (reference sequence). The CDR3 is 14 amino acids. CDR3 sequence reads: CASSLLNPLSGYTF. In DNA form, the CDR3 reads TGTGCCAGCAGCCTACTCAATCCCCTAAGTGGCTACACCTTC.